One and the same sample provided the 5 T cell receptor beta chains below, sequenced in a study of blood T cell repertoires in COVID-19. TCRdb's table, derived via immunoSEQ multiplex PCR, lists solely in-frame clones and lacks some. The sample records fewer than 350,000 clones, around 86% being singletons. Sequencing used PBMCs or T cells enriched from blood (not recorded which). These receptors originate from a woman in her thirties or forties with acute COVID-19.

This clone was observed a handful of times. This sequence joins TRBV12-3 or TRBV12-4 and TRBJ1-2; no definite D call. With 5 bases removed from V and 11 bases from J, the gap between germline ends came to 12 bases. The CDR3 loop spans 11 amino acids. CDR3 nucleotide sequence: TGTGCCAGCAGTGCATCCCTAACGTACACCTTC. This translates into CASSASLTYTF.

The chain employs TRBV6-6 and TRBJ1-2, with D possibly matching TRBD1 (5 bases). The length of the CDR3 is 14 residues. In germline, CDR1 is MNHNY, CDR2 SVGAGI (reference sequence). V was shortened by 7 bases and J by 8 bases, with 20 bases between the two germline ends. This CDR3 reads CASTGWRQGGGYTF. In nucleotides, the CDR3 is TGTGCCAGCACGGGATGGCGGCAGGGAGGGGGCTACACCTTC.

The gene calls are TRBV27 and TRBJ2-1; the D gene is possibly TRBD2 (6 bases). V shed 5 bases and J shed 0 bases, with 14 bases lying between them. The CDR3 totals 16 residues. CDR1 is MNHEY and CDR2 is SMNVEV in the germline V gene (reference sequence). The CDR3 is CASSVQPGLSYNEQFF. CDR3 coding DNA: TGTGCCAGCAGTGTCCAACCGGGACTCTCCTACAATGAGCAGTTCTTC.

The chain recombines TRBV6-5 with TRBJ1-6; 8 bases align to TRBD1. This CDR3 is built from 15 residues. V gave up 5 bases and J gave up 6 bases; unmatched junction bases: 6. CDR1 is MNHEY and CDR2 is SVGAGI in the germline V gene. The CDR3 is CASSPPGQVNSPLHF. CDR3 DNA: TGTGCCAGCAGTCCCCCGGGACAGGTTAATTCACCCCTCCACTTT.

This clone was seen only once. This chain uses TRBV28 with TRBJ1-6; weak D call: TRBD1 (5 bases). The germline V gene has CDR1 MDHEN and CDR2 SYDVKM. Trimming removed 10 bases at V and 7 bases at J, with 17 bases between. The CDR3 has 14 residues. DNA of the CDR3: TGTGCCACCAACCCGACAGACCGAAATTCACCCCTCCACTTT. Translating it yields CATNPTDRNSPLHF.